This TCR beta chain is from a study of OX40 agonist ivuxolimab in advanced cancers. As to this clone: This CDR3 is also generated by other DNA sequences in the sample.

Here immunoSEQ multiplex PCR was the method, and the copy in TCRdb shows in-frame clones only, minus some. Among 99,000 or so clones listed, about 91% were seen once. Germline-derived CDR1 and CDR2 are SGHTA and FQGNSA. V lost 1 base and J lost 4, with 7 bases in between. The CDR3 is 13 residues long. The rearrangement joins TRBV7-2 to TRBJ2-5, with D perhaps matching TRBD1 (5 bases). The sequencing here drew on CD4+ or CD8+ T cells sorted from blood, taken in a trial of the OX40 agonist ivuxolimab. The receptor was isolated from an adult with an advanced solid tumor such as melanoma, head and neck, liver or kidney cancer. CDR3 bases: TGTGCCAGCAGCTTAGGCAGGGTAGAGACCCAGTACTTC. Amino acids: CASSLGRVETQYF.